The rows below give T cell receptor beta chains drawn from one sample of a study of blood T cells in healthy people across ages. MiXCR was run by TCRdb on the 5' RACE reads, yielding one entry per CDR3 protein. The sample consists of 850,000 to 1,000,000 distinct CDR3 sequences, roughly 52% of them appearing once. Specimen: blood. The receptors come from a man aged 25-40 years in good health. Each CDR3 is given with its conserved first and last residue. The order of the fields is J gene, D gene, clone size, V gene, CDR3 protein, CDR3 DNA. The D gene is left open where the match is weak. The size field is filled for only some rows; it gives once, few, many or a size class.

j_call: TRBJ1-1
d_call: -
clone_size: few
v_call: TRBV12-3/TRBV12-4
cdr3_aa: CASSYDEGGTEAFF
cdr3_nt: TGTGCCAGCAGTTACGATGAGGGGGGAACTGAAGCTTTCTTT

j_call: TRBJ2-1
d_call: -
clone_size: -
v_call: TRBV11-2
cdr3_aa: CASSHTRSNNEQFF
cdr3_nt: TGTGCCAGCAGCCACACTCGGTCCAACAATGAGCAGTTCTTC

j_call: TRBJ2-7
d_call: TRBD2
clone_size: -
v_call: TRBV13
cdr3_aa: CASSLGLAGEPYEQYF
cdr3_nt: TGTGCCAGCAGCCTTGGACTAGCGGGGGAGCCCTACGAGCAGTACTTC

j_call: TRBJ2-3
d_call: TRBD2
clone_size: -
v_call: TRBV12-3/TRBV12-4
cdr3_aa: CASSFLLAGGPDTQYF
cdr3_nt: TGTGCCAGCAGTTTCTTACTAGCGGGGGGGCCAGATACGCAGTATTTT

j_call: TRBJ1-5
d_call: TRBD1
clone_size: few
v_call: TRBV3-1
cdr3_aa: CASGRGPDQPQHF
cdr3_nt: TGTGCCAGCGGCAGGGGGCCGGATCAGCCCCAGCATTTT

j_call: TRBJ1-6
d_call: TRBD1
clone_size: -
v_call: TRBV6-5
cdr3_aa: CASSQTGGKTPLHF
cdr3_nt: TGTGCCAGCAGCCAGACAGGGGGAAAGACACCCCTCCACTTT

j_call: TRBJ2-5
d_call: -
clone_size: few
v_call: TRBV29-1
cdr3_aa: CSVGLSETQYF
cdr3_nt: TGCAGCGTGGGCCTCTCTGAGACCCAGTACTTC

j_call: TRBJ2-3
d_call: -
clone_size: -
v_call: TRBV9
cdr3_aa: CASSPVGTQTPTQYF
cdr3_nt: TGTGCCAGCAGCCCAGTCGGGACTCAAACCCCTACGCAGTATTTT

j_call: TRBJ1-6
d_call: -
clone_size: -
v_call: TRBV6-1
cdr3_aa: CASSEGWRASSPLHF
cdr3_nt: TGTGCCAGCAGTGAAGGATGGAGGGCAAGTTCACCCCTCCACTTT

j_call: TRBJ2-1
d_call: -
clone_size: few
v_call: TRBV12-3/TRBV12-4
cdr3_aa: CASSWADNNEQFF
cdr3_nt: TGTGCCAGCAGTTGGGCAGATAACAATGAGCAGTTCTTC

j_call: TRBJ2-7
d_call: -
clone_size: -
v_call: TRBV15
cdr3_aa: CATSQVSPYEQYF
cdr3_nt: TGTGCCACCTCACAGGTTTCCCCTTACGAGCAGTACTTC

j_call: TRBJ2-3
d_call: -
clone_size: -
v_call: TRBV5-1
cdr3_aa: CASSLIVSTDTQYF
cdr3_nt: TGCGCCAGCAGCTTAATTGTTAGCACAGATACGCAGTATTTT

j_call: TRBJ2-7
d_call: TRBD2
clone_size: -
v_call: TRBV4-2
cdr3_aa: CASRMGGGAYEQYF
cdr3_nt: TGTGCCAGCAGAATGGGCGGGGGAGCCTACGAGCAGTACTTC

j_call: TRBJ2-5
d_call: TRBD1
clone_size: -
v_call: TRBV27
cdr3_aa: CASSYRTGAEETQYF
cdr3_nt: TGTGCCAGCAGTTATCGGACAGGGGCCGAAGAGACCCAGTACTTC

j_call: TRBJ2-7
d_call: -
clone_size: -
v_call: TRBV20-1
cdr3_aa: CSASDGDYEQYF
cdr3_nt: TGCAGTGCTAGTGACGGGGATTACGAGCAGTACTTC

j_call: TRBJ2-7
d_call: TRBD1
clone_size: -
v_call: TRBV6-5
cdr3_aa: CASSYSQGANEQYF
cdr3_nt: TGTGCCAGCAGTTACTCCCAGGGGGCGAATGAGCAGTACTTC

j_call: TRBJ1-1
d_call: -
clone_size: -
v_call: TRBV20-1
cdr3_aa: CSAGYSGGTEAFF
cdr3_nt: TGCAGTGCTGGGTACTCAGGTGGCACTGAAGCTTTCTTT

j_call: TRBJ1-2
d_call: -
clone_size: -
v_call: TRBV3-1
cdr3_aa: CASSPPGWGRYGYTF
cdr3_nt: TGTGCCAGCAGCCCCCCTGGGTGGGGTAGGTACGGCTACACCTTC

j_call: TRBJ1-2
d_call: -
clone_size: few
v_call: TRBV28
cdr3_aa: CASGLKDYGYTF
cdr3_nt: TGTGCCAGCGGTTTAAAGGACTATGGCTACACCTTC

j_call: TRBJ2-1
d_call: -
clone_size: once
v_call: TRBV7-9
cdr3_aa: CASSLLLVNEQFF
cdr3_nt: TGTGCCAGCAGCTTATTATTAGTGAATGAGCAGTTCTTC

j_call: TRBJ2-5
d_call: -
clone_size: few
v_call: TRBV27
cdr3_aa: CASTPKRGKIETQYF
cdr3_nt: TGTGCCAGCACCCCTAAGAGGGGGAAGATAGAGACCCAGTACTTC

j_call: TRBJ1-5
d_call: -
clone_size: -
v_call: TRBV20-1
cdr3_aa: CSASTADPNQPQHF
cdr3_nt: TGCAGTGCTAGCACAGCAGACCCAAATCAGCCCCAGCATTTT

j_call: TRBJ1-5
d_call: -
clone_size: many
v_call: TRBV6-1
cdr3_aa: CASSDETKQPQHF
cdr3_nt: TGTGCCAGCAGTGACGAAACAAAACAGCCCCAGCATTTT

j_call: TRBJ1-2
d_call: TRBD1
clone_size: few
v_call: TRBV25-1
cdr3_aa: CASSERTGSNYGYTF
cdr3_nt: TGTGCCAGCAGTGAACGGACAGGGTCTAACTATGGCTACACCTTC

j_call: TRBJ2-3
d_call: TRBD2
clone_size: -
v_call: TRBV6-6
cdr3_aa: CAGGAGGNTDTQYF
cdr3_nt: TGTGCCGGCGGGGCGGGGGGGAACACAGATACGCAGTATTTT

j_call: TRBJ1-6
d_call: -
clone_size: few
v_call: TRBV10-3
cdr3_aa: CAISENLAGISPLHF
cdr3_nt: TGTGCCATCAGTGAGAACCTAGCGGGTATTTCACCCCTCCACTTT

j_call: TRBJ2-1
d_call: TRBD1
clone_size: many
v_call: TRBV11-2
cdr3_aa: CASSRNRGRDEQFF
cdr3_nt: TGTGCCAGCAGCCGGAACAGGGGGCGTGATGAGCAGTTCTTC

j_call: TRBJ2-1
d_call: TRBD1
clone_size: few
v_call: TRBV5-1
cdr3_aa: CASSLGDRERQFF
cdr3_nt: TGCGCCAGCAGCTTGGGGGACAGGGAGAGGCAGTTCTTC

j_call: TRBJ2-7
d_call: TRBD1
clone_size: few
v_call: TRBV4-2
cdr3_aa: CASSQDLRQGASSVSHEQYF
cdr3_nt: TGTGCCAGCAGCCAAGATCTGCGGCAGGGGGCCTCCTCGGTAAGCCACGAGCAGTACTTC

j_call: TRBJ1-2
d_call: TRBD1
clone_size: few
v_call: TRBV29-1
cdr3_aa: CSVGTGGQGGYGYTF
cdr3_nt: TGCAGCGTTGGGACGGGTGGACAGGGCGGCTATGGCTACACCTTC

j_call: TRBJ2-3
d_call: TRBD2
clone_size: -
v_call: TRBV7-2
cdr3_aa: CASSSNSGGATDTQYF
cdr3_nt: TGTGCCAGCAGCTCAAATAGCGGGGGGGCCACAGATACGCAGTATTTT

j_call: TRBJ2-7
d_call: -
clone_size: -
v_call: TRBV20-1
cdr3_aa: CSAHDTPSNEQYF
cdr3_nt: TGCAGTGCTCATGACACGCCTAGCAACGAGCAGTACTTC

j_call: TRBJ2-1
d_call: -
clone_size: few
v_call: TRBV29-1
cdr3_aa: CSVARDSYNEQFF
cdr3_nt: TGCAGCGTAGCCAGAGACTCCTACAATGAGCAGTTCTTC

j_call: TRBJ1-2
d_call: TRBD1
clone_size: -
v_call: TRBV5-1
cdr3_aa: CASSPTGQGGEGYTF
cdr3_nt: TGCGCCAGCAGCCCTACGGGACAGGGAGGTGAAGGCTACACCTTC

j_call: TRBJ1-2
d_call: -
clone_size: few
v_call: TRBV3-1
cdr3_aa: CASSQALMGTYGYTF
cdr3_nt: TGTGCCAGCAGCCAAGCGCTCATGGGAACCTATGGCTACACCTTC

j_call: TRBJ2-7
d_call: -
clone_size: few
v_call: TRBV28
cdr3_aa: CASSLTGRQQYF
cdr3_nt: TGTGCCAGCAGTTTAACAGGGAGGCAGCAGTACTTC

j_call: TRBJ2-4
d_call: -
clone_size: -
v_call: TRBV7-2
cdr3_aa: CASSSIARNIQYF
cdr3_nt: TGTGCCAGCAGCTCTATAGCGAGAAACATTCAGTACTTC

j_call: TRBJ2-1
d_call: TRBD1
clone_size: -
v_call: TRBV5-1
cdr3_aa: CASSRIPGQGNEQFF
cdr3_nt: TGCGCCAGCAGCCGGATCCCGGGACAGGGGAATGAGCAGTTCTTC

j_call: TRBJ1-4
d_call: -
clone_size: -
v_call: TRBV25-1
cdr3_aa: CASSDAQPNEKLFF
cdr3_nt: TGTGCCAGCAGTGATGCTCAGCCTAATGAAAAACTGTTTTTT

j_call: TRBJ1-6
d_call: -
clone_size: -
v_call: TRBV6-1
cdr3_aa: CASSELTGDNSPLHF
cdr3_nt: TGTGCCAGCAGTGAGTTAACAGGAGATAATTCACCCCTCCACTTT

j_call: TRBJ1-5
d_call: -
clone_size: -
v_call: TRBV20-1
cdr3_aa: CSAGYRAGNQPQHF
cdr3_nt: TGCAGTGCTGGATACAGGGCTGGGAATCAGCCCCAGCATTTT

j_call: TRBJ1-2
d_call: TRBD1
clone_size: many
v_call: TRBV3-1
cdr3_aa: CASSQTGVHGYTF
cdr3_nt: TGTGCCAGCAGCCAGACAGGGGTACATGGCTACACCTTC

j_call: TRBJ2-7
d_call: -
clone_size: few
v_call: TRBV6-6
cdr3_aa: CASKGDPLGEQYF
cdr3_nt: TGTGCCAGCAAGGGGGACCCCCTAGGCGAGCAGTACTTC

j_call: TRBJ2-1
d_call: -
clone_size: -
v_call: TRBV12-3/TRBV12-4
cdr3_aa: CASSPLGGREQFF
cdr3_nt: TGTGCCAGCAGTCCCCTTGGCGGTCGAGAGCAGTTCTTC

j_call: TRBJ1-2
d_call: -
clone_size: few
v_call: TRBV4-3
cdr3_aa: CASSQGGRKNYGYTF
cdr3_nt: TGCGCCAGCAGCCAGGGTGGCAGAAAGAACTATGGCTACACCTTC

j_call: TRBJ1-1
d_call: -
clone_size: -
v_call: TRBV4-1
cdr3_aa: CASSQAGSDTEAFF
cdr3_nt: TGCGCCAGCAGCCAAGCGGGCTCCGACACCGAAGCTTTCTTT

j_call: TRBJ1-5
d_call: -
clone_size: -
v_call: TRBV6-2/TRBV6-3
cdr3_aa: CASSSAVLGTLNQPQHF
cdr3_nt: TGTGCCAGCAGTTCAGCCGTCCTCGGGACCCTCAATCAGCCCCAGCATTTT

j_call: TRBJ1-5
d_call: -
clone_size: -
v_call: TRBV3-1
cdr3_aa: CAGSQARDPNQPQHF
cdr3_nt: TGTGCCGGCAGCCAAGCCCGGGACCCAAATCAGCCCCAGCATTTT

j_call: TRBJ2-3
d_call: TRBD2
clone_size: -
v_call: TRBV12-3/TRBV12-4
cdr3_aa: CASSWDYGMDTQYF
cdr3_nt: TGTGCCAGCAGCTGGGACTATGGGATGGATACGCAGTATTTT

j_call: TRBJ1-6
d_call: TRBD1
clone_size: few
v_call: TRBV7-2
cdr3_aa: CASSLPGQGNSPLHF
cdr3_nt: TGTGCCAGCAGCTTACCGGGACAGGGGAATTCACCCCTCCACTTT

j_call: TRBJ2-4
d_call: -
clone_size: -
v_call: TRBV4-3
cdr3_aa: CASSSGIAEAKNIQYF
cdr3_nt: TGCGCCAGCAGCAGTGGAATAGCGGAAGCCAAAAACATTCAGTACTTC

j_call: TRBJ2-3
d_call: TRBD1
clone_size: -
v_call: TRBV4-1
cdr3_aa: CASSQVVTARQGASDTQYF
cdr3_nt: TGCGCCAGCAGCCAAGTGGTTACCGCACGACAGGGGGCATCAGATACGCAGTATTTT

j_call: TRBJ2-5
d_call: TRBD2
clone_size: -
v_call: TRBV3-1
cdr3_aa: CASKETGGETQYF
cdr3_nt: TGTGCCAGCAAGGAGACGGGGGGAGAGACCCAGTACTTC

j_call: TRBJ2-7
d_call: TRBD2
clone_size: once
v_call: TRBV29-1
cdr3_aa: CSVEVGGGPSEQYF
cdr3_nt: TGCAGCGTTGAAGTGGGGGGAGGGCCGAGTGAGCAGTACTTC

j_call: TRBJ2-6
d_call: TRBD1
clone_size: -
v_call: TRBV6-1
cdr3_aa: CASYSDGTGRRSGANVLTF
cdr3_nt: TGTGCCAGCTATTCAGACGGGACAGGGAGGAGGTCTGGGGCCAACGTCCTGACTTTC

j_call: TRBJ2-5
d_call: -
clone_size: -
v_call: TRBV6-1
cdr3_aa: CASRAFGSQETQHF
cdr3_nt: TGTGCCAGCAGGGCCTTCGGATCCCAAGAGACCCAGCACTTC

j_call: TRBJ2-3
d_call: TRBD1
clone_size: few
v_call: TRBV7-2
cdr3_aa: CASSLGDRVSSDTQYF
cdr3_nt: TGTGCCAGCAGCTTAGGAGACAGGGTATCGTCAGATACGCAGTATTTT

j_call: TRBJ2-3
d_call: -
clone_size: many
v_call: TRBV27
cdr3_aa: CASSLGPGTDTQYF
cdr3_nt: TGTGCCAGCAGTTTAGGTCCGGGAACAGATACGCAGTATTTT

j_call: TRBJ2-7
d_call: -
clone_size: -
v_call: TRBV27
cdr3_aa: CASSGGSTYEQYF
cdr3_nt: TGTGCCAGCAGTGGGGGGTCTACCTACGAGCAGTACTTC